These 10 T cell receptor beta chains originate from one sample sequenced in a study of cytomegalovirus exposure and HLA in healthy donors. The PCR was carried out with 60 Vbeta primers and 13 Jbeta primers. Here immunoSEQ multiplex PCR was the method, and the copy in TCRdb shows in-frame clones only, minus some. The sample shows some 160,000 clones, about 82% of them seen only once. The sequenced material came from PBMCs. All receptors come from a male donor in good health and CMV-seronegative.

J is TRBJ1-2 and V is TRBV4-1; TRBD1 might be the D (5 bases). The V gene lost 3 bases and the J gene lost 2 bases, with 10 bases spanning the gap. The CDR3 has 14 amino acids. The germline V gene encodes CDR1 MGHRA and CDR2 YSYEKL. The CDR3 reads CASSQGGRNYGYTF. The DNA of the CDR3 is TGCGCCAGCAGCCAGGGGGGACGGAACTATGGCTACACCTTC.

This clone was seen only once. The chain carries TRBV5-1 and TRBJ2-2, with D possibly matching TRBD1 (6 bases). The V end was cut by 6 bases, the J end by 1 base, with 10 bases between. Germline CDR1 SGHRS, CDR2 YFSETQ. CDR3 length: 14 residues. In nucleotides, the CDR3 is TGCGCCAGCAATCTACAGGGGAACACCGGGGAGCTGTTTTTT. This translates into CASNLQGNTGELFF.

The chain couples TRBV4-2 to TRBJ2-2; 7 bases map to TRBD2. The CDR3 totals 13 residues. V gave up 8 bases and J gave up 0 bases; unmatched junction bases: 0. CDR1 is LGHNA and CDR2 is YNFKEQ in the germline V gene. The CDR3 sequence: CASGGANTGELFF. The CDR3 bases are TGTGCCAGCGGGGGGGCGAACACCGGGGAGCTGTTTTTT.

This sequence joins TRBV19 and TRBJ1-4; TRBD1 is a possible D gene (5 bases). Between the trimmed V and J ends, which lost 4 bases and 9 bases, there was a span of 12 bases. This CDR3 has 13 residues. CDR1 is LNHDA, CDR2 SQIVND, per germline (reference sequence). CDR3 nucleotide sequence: TGTGCCAGTAGTACAGGGAAGGATAAAAAACTGTTTTTT. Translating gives CASSTGKDKKLFF.

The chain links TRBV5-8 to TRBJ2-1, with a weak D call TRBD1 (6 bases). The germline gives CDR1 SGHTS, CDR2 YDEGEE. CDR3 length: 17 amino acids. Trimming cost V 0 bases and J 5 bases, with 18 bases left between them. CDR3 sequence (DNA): TGTGCCAGCAGCTTGGATGTCAGGGGTTTTTTTGACAATGAGCAGTTCTTC. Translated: CASSLDVRGFFDNEQFF.

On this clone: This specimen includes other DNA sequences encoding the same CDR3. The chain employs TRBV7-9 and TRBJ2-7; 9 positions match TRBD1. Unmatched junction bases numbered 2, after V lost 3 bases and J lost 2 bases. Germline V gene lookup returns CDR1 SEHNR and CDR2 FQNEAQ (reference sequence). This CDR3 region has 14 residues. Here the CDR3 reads CASSFDRGAYEQYF. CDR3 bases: TGTGCCAGCAGCTTTGACAGGGGGGCCTACGAGCAGTACTTC.

Here the CDR3 DNA reads TGTGCCAGCAGTTACTCGATTGAGCGGTACTACGAGCAGTACTTC. Translated: CASSYSIERYYEQYF. The chain employs TRBV6-5 and TRBJ2-7; D possibly corresponds to TRBD2 (5 bases). The V and J ends lost 0 bases and 3 bases respectively, with 12 bases between them. CDR1 and CDR2 (germline): MNHEY, SVGAGI. CDR3 length: 15 residues.

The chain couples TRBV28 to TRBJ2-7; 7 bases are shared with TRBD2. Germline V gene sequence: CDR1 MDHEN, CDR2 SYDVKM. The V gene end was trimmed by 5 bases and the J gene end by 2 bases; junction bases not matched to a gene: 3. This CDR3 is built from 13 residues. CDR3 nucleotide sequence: TGTGCCAGCAGTAAACTAGCGCCCTACGAGCAGTACTTC. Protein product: CASSKLAPYEQYF.

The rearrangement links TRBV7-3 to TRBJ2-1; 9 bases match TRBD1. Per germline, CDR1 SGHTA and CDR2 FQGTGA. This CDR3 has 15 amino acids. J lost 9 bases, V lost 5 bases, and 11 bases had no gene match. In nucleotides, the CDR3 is TGTGCCAGCAGCCCACGGACAGGGGAACTGGGTGAGCAGTTCTTC. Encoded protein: CASSPRTGELGEQFF. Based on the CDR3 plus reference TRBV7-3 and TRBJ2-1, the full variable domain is GAGVSQTPSNKVTEKGKYVELRCDPISGHTALYWYRQSLGQGPEFLIYFQGTGAADDSGLPNDRFFAVRPEGSVSTLKIQRTERGDSAVYLCASSPRTGELGEQFFGPGTRLTVL.

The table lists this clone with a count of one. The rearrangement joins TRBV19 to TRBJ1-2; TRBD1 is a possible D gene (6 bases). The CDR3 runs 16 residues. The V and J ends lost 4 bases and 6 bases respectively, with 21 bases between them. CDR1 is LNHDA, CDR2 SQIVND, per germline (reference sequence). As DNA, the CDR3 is TGTGCCAGTAGTACCCCTAGTGGACAGAAGGGCCATGGCTACACCTTC. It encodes CASSTPSGQKGHGYTF.